The 8 T cell receptor beta chains given below trace back to one sample, sequenced in a study of blood T cell repertoires in COVID-19. Sequencing was performed with immunoSEQ multiplex PCR; in TCRdb, only in-frame clones are kept and a portion is missing. The sample lists 200,000 to 300,000 clones, about nine tenths occurring once. The sequenced material came from peripheral blood. The source of these receptors is a man aged 60 to 75 with acute or convalescent COVID-19.

This clone was detected once. Here the CDR3 reads CASSLQGDSGANVLTF. The CDR3 DNA reads TGCGCCAGCAGCTTACAGGGAGACTCTGGGGCCAACGTCCTGACTTTC. This sequence joins TRBV5-1 and TRBJ2-6; D may be TRBD1 (6 bases). Germline V lookup: CDR1 SGHRS, CDR2 YFSETQ. The V gene lost 2 bases and the J gene lost 0 bases, with 9 bases spanning the gap. This CDR3 contains 16 residues.

This clone was recorded once. V and J are TRBV15 and TRBJ1-1, with D perhaps TRBD1 (5 bases). The CDR3 covers 16 residues. V lost 0 bases and J 3 bases, leaving 14 bases between the germline ends. Germline assignment: CDR1 LNHNV and CDR2 YYDKDF (reference sequence). CDR3 in DNA: TGTGCCACCAGCAGAGATAGTGGGACTGTGTACACTGAAGCTTTCTTT. Residues: CATSRDSGTVYTEAFF.

This chain connects TRBV5-1 to TRBJ1-1; maybe TRBD1 (5 bases). The length of the CDR3 is 14 residues. The V gene's germline CDR1 is SGHRS and CDR2 YFSETQ. Trimming took 0 bases from V and 3 from J, leaving 9 bases between them. The CDR3 nucleotides are TGCGCCAGCAGCTTGGAGGGGATCGACACTGAAGCTTTCTTT. Translated: CASSLEGIDTEAFF.

The chain uses TRBV29-1 and TRBJ2-2; TRBD1 agrees at 8 bases. The CDR3 has 15 amino acids. Germline values: CDR1 SQVTM, CDR2 ANQGSEA. J was trimmed by 6 bases and V by 2 bases; bases with no gene match: 8. CDR3 sequence: CSVERSGGLSGELFF. CDR3 in DNA: TGCAGCGTTGAAAGATCAGGGGGCCTATCCGGGGAGCTGTTTTTT.

The chain employs TRBV7-3 and TRBJ1-1, with D perhaps matching TRBD1 (5 bases). CDR1 is SGHTA and CDR2 is FQGTGA in the germline V gene. The CDR3 sequence is 13 residues long. V shed 4 bases and J shed 3 bases, with 9 bases lying between them. In DNA form, the CDR3 reads TGTGCCAGCAGCTCAGCCAGGGACACTGAAGCTTTCTTT. Protein product: CASSSARDTEAFF.

The chain couples TRBV29-1 to TRBJ1-1; 7 nucleotides align to TRBD1. Germline CDR1 SQVTM, CDR2 ANQGSEA. The V segment lost 4 bases and the J segment 0 bases; nucleotides outside the gene matches: 2. The CDR3 sequence is 13 residues long. CDR3 region: CSVAGTVNTEAFF. CDR3 nucleotides: TGCAGCGTTGCCGGGACAGTGAACACTGAAGCTTTCTTT.

The rearrangement links TRBV5-5 to TRBJ2-3; 9 bases match TRBD1. CDR3 length: 16 residues. Trimming took 4 bases from V and 2 from J; bases not matched to a gene: 8. The V gene's germline CDR1 is SGHKS and CDR2 YYEKEE (reference sequence). CDR3 loop: CASSGGQGDFTDTQYF. CDR3 bases: TGTGCCAGCAGCGGGGGACAGGGCGATTTCACAGATACGCAGTATTTT.

The CDR3, as DNA: TGTGCCAGCCCCTTAGGGGGGGCAAACGAAAAACTGTTTTTT. It encodes CASPLGGANEKLFF. The chain links TRBV19 to TRBJ1-4; a weak D match, TRBD1 (6 bases). This CDR3 region has 14 residues. With 9 bases removed from V and 8 bases from J, the gap between germline ends came to 19 bases. Germline V gene data show CDR1 as LNHDA and CDR2 as SQIVND (reference sequence). The full variable domain, rest sourced from reference TRBV19 and TRBJ1-4, is DGGITQSPKYLFRKEGQNVTLSCEQNLNHDAMYWYRQDPGQGLRLIYYSQIVNDFQKGDIAEGYSVSREKKESFPLTVTSAQKNPTAFYLCASPLGGANEKLFFGSGTQLSVL.